This TCR beta chain was captured in a study of naive and memory T cell subsets. The beta constant-region primer was an equimolar mix of two oligonucleotides covering TRBC1 and TRBC2. Via MiXCR, TCRdb re-called the UMI-ligation and nested PCR reads, giving one row per CDR3 protein. The sample lists tens of thousands of distinct CDR3 sequences; roughly 13% were seen once. This clonotype is labeled as medium-sized. Its target is not known. Whole-study results and caveats: Between naive and memory subsets, TCR abundance power law exponents differed.

J gave up 4 bases and V 2 bases, and 7 bases lay outside the gene matches. The CDR3 loop spans 15 amino acids. Germline loops: CDR1 MNHEY, CDR2 SVGAGI. The receptor's source is a human donor in good health. The sequenced sample was central memory CD4+ T cells from blood. The chain carries TRBV6-5 and TRBJ2-7; TRBD1 agrees at 8 bases. This chain's CDR3 is CASSYVGQGNYEQYF. In DNA, the CDR3 is TGTGCCAGCAGTTACGTAGGACAGGGAAATTACGAGCAGTACTTC.